These 26 T cell receptor beta chains share one sample of origin, sequenced in a study of T cell responses to AZD1222 COVID-19 vaccine. Measured with immunoSEQ multiplex PCR; TCRdb has only the in-frame clones, and not every one. The sample consists of 130,000 or so clones, approximately 90% of them appearing once. The sample was peripheral blood, taken 28 days after the second AZD1222 dose. Receptors originate from an adult who received the AZD1222 COVID-19 vaccine.

The rearrangement links TRBV9 to TRBJ2-1, with D tentatively TRBD2 (5 bases). V lost 0 bases to trimming and J lost 0 bases, with 10 bases between them. Looked up from germline, CDR1 is SGDLS and CDR2 is YYNGEE. CDR3 length: 16 residues. The CDR3 DNA sequence: TGTGCCAGCAGCGTAGAGGGAGCGGCCTCCTACAATGAGCAGTTCTTC. It specifies CASSVEGAASYNEQFF.

As regards this clone: A junction end diverges from the germline sequence, so it may reflect a read error. The V call is TRBV7-9, the J call TRBJ2-7; D is undetermined. Germline CDR1 and CDR2: SEHNR and FQNEAQ (reference sequence). The CDR3 has 12 residues. The CDR3 nucleotides are TGTGCCAGCAGCTTAGCTTCAGACCCAGAAGACTTC. Its protein is CASSLASDPEDF.

The chain recombines TRBV13 with TRBJ2-7; no firm D call. The CDR3 spans 11 residues. Germline assignment: CDR1 PRHDT and CDR2 FYEKMQ (reference sequence). Trimming pared 0 bases from V and 7 bases from J, leaving 4 bases between. CDR3 sequence (DNA): TGTGCCAGCAGCTTAGGCCGGGAGCAGTACTTC. It yields the protein CASSLGREQYF.

V and J are TRBV28 and TRBJ2-1; 12 nucleotides match TRBD2. The CDR3 length is 15 residues. V lost 6 bases and J lost 5; bases outside the gene matches: 5. The V gene's germline CDR1 is MDHEN and CDR2 SYDVKM. In DNA form, the CDR3 reads TGTGCCAGCAGCCTAGCGGGAGGGCCGGACAATGAGCAGTTCTTC. It encodes CASSLAGGPDNEQFF.

The chain combines TRBV6-5 with TRBJ2-1; tentative D call: TRBD1 (6 bases). V was trimmed by 7 bases and J by 8 bases, leaving 18 bases between them. CDR3 length equals 14 residues. From germline, CDR1 is MNHEY and CDR2 SVGAGI. DNA for the CDR3: TGTGCCAGCACCGAAGGGGGAACAAGGGATGAGCAGTTCTTC. This gives the protein CASTEGGTRDEQFF.

The genes are TRBV4-3 and TRBJ2-2, with D possibly TRBD1 on 5 matching bases. This CDR3 is built from 13 residues. V lost 4 bases and J 4 bases, leaving 7 bases between the germline ends. CDR1 is LGHNA, CDR2 YSLEER, per germline. DNA of the CDR3: TGCGCCAGCAGCCGCGACAGCACCGGGGAGCTGTTTTTT. Translation: CASSRDSTGELFF.

The chain employs TRBV7-3 and TRBJ1-2, with D tentatively TRBD1 (5 bases). V lost 1 base, J lost 6 bases, and 9 bases lay in between. Germline CDR1 and CDR2: SGHTA and FQGTGA. The CDR3 is 13 residues long. The CDR3 loop reads CASSLIRGDGYTF. CDR3 sequence (DNA): TGTGCCAGCAGCTTAATACGAGGGGATGGCTACACCTTC.

The chain couples TRBV6-1 to TRBJ1-1; perhaps TRBD1 as D (5 bases). The V gene lost 5 bases and the J gene lost 8 bases, with 9 bases spanning the gap. Germline V gene sequence: CDR1 MNHNS, CDR2 SASEGT. The CDR3 spans 11 residues. The CDR3 here is CASSYAGEAFF. Here the CDR3 DNA reads TGTGCCAGCAGTTATGCAGGGGAAGCTTTCTTT.

V and J are TRBV28 and TRBJ1-2; D remains ambiguous. Germline CDR1 and CDR2: MDHEN and SYDVKM. V lost 3 bases to trimming and J lost 8 bases, with 10 bases between them. The CDR3 has 12 amino acids. CDR3 residues: CASSLRDRGYTF. The CDR3 DNA reads TGTGCCAGCAGTTTGAGGGATCGGGGCTACACCTTC.

The rearrangement links TRBV2 to TRBJ1-1, with TRBD1 matching 7 bases. Germline assignment: CDR1 SNHLY and CDR2 FYNNEI. Losses at the gene ends were 7 bases for V and 0 bases for J; bases not matched to a gene: 17. The CDR3 extends over 18 amino acids. The CDR3 nucleotides read TGTGCCAGCAAACACCTTGGGTGGACAGGAAGCATGAACACTGAAGCTTTCTTT. Protein product: CASKHLGWTGSMNTEAFF.

This rearrangement joins TRBV7-3 to TRBJ2-1, with 9 nucleotides matching TRBD2. This CDR3 spans 14 amino acids. CDR1 is SGHTA and CDR2 is FQGTGA in the germline V gene. The J segment lost 7 bases and the V segment lost 2 bases, leaving 3 bases of the junction unmatched. The DNA for the CDR3 is TGTGCCAGCAGCTTAGCGGGGGGGCAAAATGAGCAGTTCTTC. This codes for CASSLAGGQNEQFF. Combining the CDR3 with reference TRBV7-3 and TRBJ2-1 gives the whole variable domain GAGVSQTPSNKVTEKGKYVELRCDPISGHTALYWYRQSLGQGPEFLIYFQGTGAADDSGLPNDRFFAVRPEGSVSTLKIQRTERGDSAVYLCASSLAGGQNEQFFGPGTRLTVL.

The chain couples TRBV6-5 to TRBJ1-1; possible D gene TRBD1, 5 bases. Between the trimmed V and J ends, which lost 0 bases and 10 bases, there was a span of 18 bases. The CDR3 length is 15 residues. Germline loops: CDR1 MNHEY, CDR2 SVGAGI. The CDR3 spells CASSYSGQGVWPAFF. CDR3 in DNA: TGTGCCAGCAGTTACTCGGGCCAGGGAGTATGGCCAGCTTTCTTT.

The chain couples TRBV5-4 to TRBJ1-6; D unresolved. The V gene lost 4 bases and the J gene lost 9 bases, with 17 bases spanning the gap. The CDR3 consists of 15 residues. Germline CDR1 is SGHNT and CDR2 is YYREEE (reference sequence). The CDR3: CASSPTQQLGSPLHF. The CDR3 nucleotides are TGTGCCAGCAGCCCAACACAACAATTAGGTTCACCCCTCCACTTT. Together with reference TRBV5-4 and TRBJ1-6, the CDR3 gives the full variable domain: ETGVTQSPTHLIKTRGQQVTLRCSSQSGHNTVSWYQQALGQGPQFIFQYYREEENGRGNFPPRFSGLQFPNYSSELNVNALELDDSALYLCASSPTQQLGSPLHFGNGTRLTVT.

The chain recombines TRBV11-3 with TRBJ2-7; either TRBD1 or TRBD2 may supply D (6 bases each). CDR1 is SGHNT and CDR2 is YENEEA in the germline V gene. The CDR3 loop spans 14 amino acids. The V and J ends lost 5 bases and 2 bases respectively, with 13 bases between them. The CDR3 loop is CASSHGGQPYEQYF. CDR3 DNA: TGTGCCAGCAGCCATGGGGGGCAACCCTACGAGCAGTACTTC.

The rearrangement uses TRBV20-1 and TRBJ1-2; 7 positions match TRBD1. The CDR3 length is 11 residues. Germline assignment: CDR1 DFQATT and CDR2 SNEGSKA (reference sequence). The trim removed 5 bases at V and 12 bases at J, leaving 9 bases unmatched. The CDR3 bases are TGCAGTGCTCCGACAGGGAGGGTCGACACCTTC. It translates to CSAPTGRVDTF.

The rearrangement joins TRBV19 to TRBJ2-7; possibly TRBD1 for D (7 bases). CDR3 length equals 14 residues. In germline, CDR1 is LNHDA, CDR2 SQIVND (reference sequence). Trimming cost V 4 bases and J 0 bases, with 10 bases left between them. CDR3 sequence reads: CASSRGDSSYEQYF. The CDR3 coding sequence is TGTGCCAGTAGTAGGGGGGACAGCTCCTACGAGCAGTACTTC.

The chain is built from TRBV5-1 and TRBJ2-5; 9 nucleotides line up with TRBD2. Germline V gene sequence: CDR1 SGHRS, CDR2 YFSETQ. The CDR3 contains 16 residues. Losses at the gene ends were 3 bases for V and 0 bases for J; bases not matched to a gene: 6. The CDR3 spells CASSWERGEYQETQYF. The CDR3 DNA reads TGCGCCAGCAGCTGGGAGCGGGGGGAGTACCAAGAGACCCAGTACTTC.

The J gene is TRBJ2-5, the V gene TRBV5-1, with D perhaps being TRBD1 or TRBD2 (5 bases each). The length of the CDR3 is 17 residues. Germline V gene sequence: CDR1 SGHRS, CDR2 YFSETQ. With 0 bases removed from V and 5 bases from J, the gap between germline ends came to 20 bases. CDR3 region: CASSLGRGPSEGETQYF. The CDR3 bases are TGCGCCAGCAGCTTGGGACGCGGTCCCTCCGAGGGGGAGACCCAGTACTTC.

This clone was seen a single time. The chain carries TRBV5-1 and TRBJ1-2; D not certain. Germline-derived CDR1 and CDR2 are SGHRS and YFSETQ. The CDR3 extends over 11 amino acids. V was clipped by 8 bases and J by 8 bases, with 13 bases between them. The CDR3 loop is CARHRWEGYTF. CDR3 sequence (DNA): TGCGCCAGGCACCGGTGGGAGGGCTACACCTTC.

The rearrangement links TRBV5-1 to TRBJ2-4, with 12 bases that match TRBD1. The CDR3 covers 15 residues. V was clipped by 5 bases and J by 7 bases; unmatched bases: 7. Germline values: CDR1 SGHRS, CDR2 YFSETQ. The CDR3 spells CASRKGTGGMNIQYF. DNA of the CDR3: TGCGCCAGCAGAAAAGGGACAGGGGGCATGAACATTCAGTACTTC.

This clone was recorded only once. The chain's CDR3 is CATPRPGQTSNTEAFF. The CDR3 DNA reads TGTGCCACCCCTCGCCCGGGACAAACGTCGAACACTGAAGCTTTCTTT. The V and J genes are TRBV24-1 and TRBJ1-1; perhaps TRBD1 as D (6 bases). The germline V and J ends were trimmed by 9 bases and 1 base, with 20 bases remaining between them. Germline CDR1 is KGHDR and CDR2 is SFDVKD. The length of the CDR3 is 16 residues.

The rearrangement joins TRBV18 to TRBJ2-5, with a tentative D call TRBD2 (6 bases). The CDR3 is 16 residues long. Germline V gene sequence: CDR1 KGHSH, CDR2 LQKENI. The V end was cut by 2 bases, the J end by 5 bases, with 18 bases between. The CDR3 nucleotides read TGTGCCAGCTCACCATACGCGGCGGGACGCGGGGAGACCCAGTACTTC. Amino acids: CASSPYAAGRGETQYF.

The chain couples TRBV7-2 to TRBJ2-7, with 10 bases that match TRBD2. The germline CDR1 and CDR2 sequences are SGHTA and FQGNSA. Trimming took 5 bases from V and 4 from J; bases not matched to a gene: 5. The CDR3 consists of 14 residues. Here the CDR3 DNA reads TGTGCCAGCAGCCTTGGACTAGCGGTTTACGAGCAGTACTTC. Protein: CASSLGLAVYEQYF. Full variable domain (rest looked up from reference TRBV7-2 and TRBJ2-7): GAGVSQSPSNKVTEKGKDVELRCDPISGHTALYWYRQSLGQGLEFLIYFQGNSAPDKSGLPSDRFSAERTGGSVSTLTIQRTQQEDSAVYLCASSLGLAVYEQYFGPGTRLTVT.

In this sample, this clone turned up a few times. The chain carries TRBV7-2 and TRBJ1-5; the D gene is possibly TRBD1 (5 bases). Germline assignment: CDR1 SGHTA and CDR2 FQGNSA. Trimming stripped 1 base from V and 2 bases from J, with 9 bases between. The CDR3 is 15 amino acids. CDR3 in DNA: TGTGCCAGCAGCTTAGGGCGGGGGGGCAATCAGCCCCAGCATTTT. Residues: CASSLGRGGNQPQHF.

The V and J genes are TRBV9 and TRBJ1-1, with D perhaps matching TRBD1 (5 bases). Trimming removed 1 base at V and 8 bases at J, with 12 bases between. The CDR3 spans 13 residues. Germline assignment: CDR1 SGDLS and CDR2 YYNGEE. The CDR3 here is CASSVMGREEAFF. The CDR3, as DNA: TGTGCCAGCAGCGTAATGGGCAGGGAGGAAGCTTTCTTT. The full variable domain, its missing parts supplied by reference TRBV9 and TRBJ1-1, is DSGVTQTPKHLITATGQRVTLRCSPRSGDLSVYWYQQSLDQGLQFLIQYYNGEERAKGNILERFSAQQFPDLHSELNLSSLELGDSALYFCASSVMGREEAFFGQGTRLTVV.

The J gene is TRBJ1-2, the V gene TRBV7-9; no definite D call. The germline V and J ends were trimmed by 3 bases and 7 bases, with 15 bases remaining between them. CDR1 is SEHNR and CDR2 is FQNEAQ in the germline V gene (reference sequence). This CDR3 is built from 14 residues. The CDR3 nucleotides read TGTGCCAGCAGCTTTACACTGGGTGAAGGTGGCTACACCTTC. Its translation is CASSFTLGEGGYTF.